Below, 32 T cell receptor beta chains from the same sample are listed, as sequenced in a study of CD8 T cells in Susac syndrome (dated by TCRdb to about 2019). The library was obtained by the immunoSEQ multiplex PCR assay. RNA was extracted with the RNeasy kit and roughly 0.45 to 1 ug was reverse transcribed using random hexamers. TCRdb reworked the public reads: Q25 trimming with fastp, MiXCR clone assembly, productive beta chains retained. Each entry merges the rows of one CDR3 protein and shows their most common DNA and genes. Here the sample has roughly 86,000 distinct CDR3 sequences; around 96% occur a single time. About 0.68% of the sample is taken by the ten largest. The source material was CD8+ T cells from PBMCs. The receptor source for this set is a human donor with Susac syndrome.

As DNA, the CDR3 is TGTGCCTGGAGCGCTGGTAGGGGGGGGCCCACAGATACGCAGTATTTT. Its translation is CAWSAGRGGPTDTQYF. The chain has TRBV30 and TRBJ2-3; perhaps TRBD2 as D (7 bases). This CDR3 region has 16 residues. The germline gives CDR1 GTSNPN, CDR2 SVGIG (reference sequence). V was trimmed by 3 bases and J by 2 bases, leaving 18 bases between them.

This rearrangement joins TRBV4-3 to TRBJ2-5; unclear D gene. The CDR3 loop spans 14 amino acids. Looked up from germline, CDR1 is LGHNA and CDR2 is YSLEER. Trimming took off 2 bases at V and 4 bases at J, with 11 bases between the two ends. The DNA for the CDR3 is TGCGCCAGCAGCCAATTCGGCCCGGGAGAGACCCAGTACTTC. Protein: CASSQFGPGETQYF.

The chain uses TRBV20-1 and TRBJ2-5; 7 nucleotides line up with TRBD2. The CDR3 runs to 16 residues. Germline CDR1 and CDR2: DFQATT and SNEGSKA (reference sequence). With 0 bases clipped from V and 0 bases from J, the junction kept 7 bases outside the gene matches. CDR3 loop: CSARDLGRAYQETQYF. Here the CDR3 DNA reads TGCAGTGCTAGAGATTTGGGGAGGGCCTACCAAGAGACCCAGTACTTC.

This clonotype appeared a single time. The chain employs TRBV6-5 and TRBJ2-5; D tentatively fits TRBD1 or TRBD2 (5 bases each). The germline V gene has CDR1 MNHEY and CDR2 SVGAGI. The CDR3 loop spans 14 amino acids. Deletions cut 6 bases from V and 5 bases from J, with 16 bases between. CDR3 sequence: CASSTRDPGETQYF. For the CDR3, the DNA is TGTGCCAGCAGCACCCGGGACCCTGGGGAGACCCAGTACTTC.

The chain uses TRBV5-4 and TRBJ1-1; TRBD1 matches at 9 bases. V lost 4 bases, J lost 5 bases, and 6 bases stayed unmatched. This CDR3 comprises 14 residues. Germline CDR1 SGHNT, CDR2 YYREEE (reference sequence). As DNA, the CDR3 is TGTGCCAGCAGCGTCGGGACAGGGAGAACTGAAGCTTTCTTT. Protein sequence: CASSVGTGRTEAFF.

The chain joins TRBV7-2 to TRBJ2-7; D not certain. Deletions cut 3 bases from V and 0 bases from J, with 18 bases between. This CDR3 contains 17 residues. Germline CDR1 and CDR2: SGHTA and FQGNSA. This chain's CDR3 is CASSFPAQRPSSYEQYF. In nucleotides, the CDR3 is TGTGCCAGCAGCTTCCCGGCCCAGCGCCCCAGCTCCTACGAGCAGTACTTC.

V usage is TRBV4-2 and J usage is TRBJ2-1; TRBD1 or TRBD2 may be the D gene (5 bases each). CDR1 and CDR2 from the germline V gene are LGHNA and YNFKEQ. The CDR3 has 15 residues. The ends were cut back, 5 bases at V and 4 bases at J, with 15 bases in the middle. The CDR3 protein is CASSSGRDGYNEQFF. As DNA, the CDR3 is TGTGCCAGCAGCTCTGGTCGGGACGGATACAATGAGCAGTTCTTC.

The chain couples TRBV12-3 or TRBV12-4 to TRBJ2-2; D is ambiguous. This CDR3 is 13 amino acids long. V lost 6 bases and J lost 4, with 9 bases in between. The CDR3 region is CASSLVFTGELFF. The CDR3 DNA sequence: TGTGCCAGCAGCCTGGTATTCACCGGGGAGCTGTTTTTT.

This sequence joins TRBV5-4 and TRBJ2-1; 7 bases map to TRBD1. The V gene end was trimmed by 2 bases and the J gene end by 6 bases; junction bases not matched to a gene: 5. This CDR3 has 14 residues. CDR1 is SGHNT, CDR2 YYREEE, per germline (reference sequence). In DNA form, the CDR3 reads TGTGCCAGCAGCTTACAGGGGAGTGGCAATGAGCAGTTCTTC. This translates into CASSLQGSGNEQFF.

The rearrangement joins TRBV4-3 to TRBJ1-2, with D possibly TRBD1 on 5 matching bases. The CDR3 extends over 15 amino acids. The ends were cut back, 0 bases at V and 4 bases at J, with 12 bases in the middle. CDR1 and CDR2 (germline): LGHNA, YSLEER. CDR3 amino acids: CASSQDTQGGYGYTF. CDR3 in DNA: TGCGCCAGCAGCCAAGATACGCAGGGAGGCTATGGCTACACCTTC.

This clonotype appeared a single time. The chain has TRBV7-3 and TRBJ2-1; D not certain. The germline V and J ends were trimmed by 2 bases and 5 bases, with 19 bases remaining between them. The CDR3 sequence is 17 residues long. Germline V CDR1 and CDR2: SGHTA, FQGTGA. The DNA for the CDR3 is TGTGCCAGCAGCTTAGCCCAGCTTAGGGTCGACCACAATGAGCAGTTCTTC. It is translated as CASSLAQLRVDHNEQFF.

This clonotype was counted between two and nine times. The chain links TRBV5-1 to TRBJ2-5; no clear D. CDR3 length: 15 residues. V lost 0 bases and J lost 5, with 14 bases in between. Germline-derived CDR1 and CDR2 are SGHRS and YFSETQ. CDR3 nucleotides: TGCGCCAGCAGCTTGGAAGCCCGAAGAAGCGAGACCCAGTACTTC. Amino acid sequence: CASSLEARRSETQYF.

The chain joins TRBV27 to TRBJ2-1, with a weak D call TRBD1 (5 bases). The V end lost 8 bases, the J end lost 5 bases, and 16 bases lay between the germline ends. There are 14 residues in the CDR3. Germline V gene data show CDR1 as MNHEY and CDR2 as SMNVEV (reference sequence). The CDR3 spells CASGASGFHNEQFF. Written as DNA, the CDR3 is TGTGCCAGCGGAGCATCAGGGTTTCACAATGAGCAGTTCTTC.

The J gene is TRBJ2-7, the V gene TRBV5-1; 10 positions agree with TRBD1. The length of the CDR3 is 14 residues. V was clipped by 3 bases and J by 6 bases; unmatched bases: 6. Germline CDR1 reads SGHRS; CDR2 reads YFSETQ. The CDR3 sequence: CASSSRDRGTEQYF. The CDR3 DNA reads as TGCGCCAGCAGCTCGCGGGACAGGGGAACCGAGCAGTACTTC.

This rearrangement joins TRBV20-1 to TRBJ2-7; TRBD1 agrees at 8 bases. The CDR3 is made up of 14 amino acids. J was trimmed by 3 bases and V by 1 base; bases with no gene match: 5. The germline gives CDR1 DFQATT, CDR2 SNEGSKA (reference sequence). CDR3 protein: CSARATGVDYEQYF. The CDR3 DNA sequence: TGCAGTGCTAGAGCGACAGGGGTGGACTACGAGCAGTACTTC.

This rearrangement joins TRBV2 to TRBJ2-2, with D possibly matching TRBD2 (6 bases). V gave up 2 bases and J gave up 11 bases, with 12 bases separating them. CDR3 length: 13 amino acids. Germline lookup yields CDR1 SNHLY and CDR2 FYNNEI. The CDR3 nucleotides read TGTGCCAGCAGTGAACTTTTGGAGGGAGAGCTGTTTTTT. Its translation is CASSELLEGELFF.

This chain connects TRBV7-9 to TRBJ2-5; tentatively, D is TRBD1 or TRBD2 (5 bases each). V lost 2 bases and J lost 3, with 13 bases in between. The CDR3 covers 15 residues. The germline V gene has CDR1 SEHNR and CDR2 FQNEAQ (reference sequence). The CDR3 DNA follows: TGTGCCAGCAGCTTATCGGGGCAGGGAAAAGAGACCCAGTACTTC. Its translation: CASSLSGQGKETQYF.

This rearrangement joins TRBV9 to TRBJ1-1; 8 bases are a match to TRBD1. This CDR3 spans 14 amino acids. Trimming removed 0 bases from V and 5 bases from J; junction bases left unmatched: 3. CDR1 and CDR2 from the germline V gene are SGDLS and YYNGEE. CDR3: CASSVEGDRTEAFF. The CDR3 region has the DNA TGTGCCAGCAGCGTAGAAGGGGACAGGACTGAAGCTTTCTTT.

This clonotype occurred once. The CDR3 nucleotides are TGTGCCACCAGCAGAGATCCTCCCGGGGCCCTTCCAGATACGCAGTATTTT. Translated, it gives CATSRDPPGALPDTQYF. The genes are TRBV15 and TRBJ2-3, with D perhaps assigned TRBD1 or TRBD2 (5 bases each). Germline V gene sequence: CDR1 LNHNV, CDR2 YYDKDF (reference sequence). The CDR3 is 17 amino acids. Trimming removed 0 bases at V and 4 bases at J, with 17 bases between.

The chain has TRBV5-1 and TRBJ1-4, with D unresolved. This CDR3 is 14 amino acids long. The germline CDR1 and CDR2 sequences are SGHRS and YFSETQ. Trimming left V 3 bases short and J 7 bases short, with 13 bases between. CDR3 amino acids: CASSSRPTGEKLFF. In nucleotides, the CDR3 is TGCGCCAGCAGCTCACGCCCCACGGGTGAAAAACTGTTTTTT.

The genes are TRBV30 and TRBJ1-6; possible D gene TRBD1, 5 bases. The CDR3 has 16 amino acids. Per germline, CDR1 GTSNPN and CDR2 SVGIG (reference sequence). V lost 6 bases and J lost 10, with 25 bases in between. The CDR3 sequence: CACNFPTGTAKSPLHF. As DNA, the CDR3 is TGTGCCTGCAACTTCCCAACCGGGACGGCTAAATCACCCCTCCACTTT. The entire variable domain, with the rest obtained from reference TRBV30 and TRBJ1-6, is as follows: SQTIHQWPATLVQPVGSPLSLECTVEGTSNPNLYWYRQAAGRGLQLLFYSVGIGQISSEVPQNLSASRPQDRQFILSSKKLLLSDSGFYLCACNFPTGTAKSPLHFGNGTRLTVT.

The V call is TRBV30, the J call TRBJ2-2, with a weak D call TRBD2 (5 bases). This CDR3 is built from 13 residues. CDR1 and CDR2 from the germline V gene are GTSNPN and SVGIG (reference sequence). V lost 5 bases, J lost 0 bases, and 7 bases lay in between. The CDR3 spells CAWRGSNTGELFF. CDR3 coding DNA: TGTGCCTGGCGGGGTTCGAACACCGGGGAGCTGTTTTTT.

This clonotype was detected only a few times. The gene calls are TRBV19 and TRBJ2-1, with 7 bases identical to TRBD1. Germline CDR1 LNHDA, CDR2 SQIVND (reference sequence). With V trimmed by 5 bases and J by 5 bases, 6 bases remained unmatched. The CDR3 consists of 14 residues. The CDR3 region has the DNA TGTGCCAGTAGTCTTCCGGGACAGAACAATGAGCAGTTCTTC. Translation gives CASSLPGQNNEQFF.

The V and J genes are TRBV4-3 and TRBJ1-1; D unclear. The CDR3 consists of 14 residues. Germline assignment: CDR1 LGHNA and CDR2 YSLEER. Trimming removed 3 bases at V and 1 base at J, with 9 bases between. This chain's CDR3 is CASSHDTKNTEAFF. The CDR3 DNA follows: TGCGCCAGCAGCCACGACACGAAGAACACTGAAGCTTTCTTT.

The chain joins TRBV12-3 or TRBV12-4 to TRBJ1-1; possible D gene TRBD1, 6 bases. V gave up 6 bases and J gave up 6 bases, with 17 bases separating them. The CDR3 runs 14 residues. CDR3 residues: CASSPGGGLAEAFF. Written as DNA, the CDR3 is TGTGCCAGCAGCCCCGGTGGGGGCTTGGCTGAAGCTTTCTTT.

This clonotype was found once. CDR3 loop: CAWSGPPGNTIYF. In nucleotides, the CDR3 is TGTGCCTGGAGCGGTCCACCTGGAAACACCATATATTTT. The V and J genes are TRBV30 and TRBJ1-3; D gene unclear. Germline lookup yields CDR1 GTSNPN and CDR2 SVGIG (reference sequence). The V gene lost 3 bases and the J gene lost 2 bases, with 8 bases spanning the gap. The CDR3 extends over 13 amino acids. The full variable domain, completed using reference TRBV30 and TRBJ1-3, is SQTIHQWPATLVQPVGSPLSLECTVEGTSNPNLYWYRQAAGRGLQLLFYSVGIGQISSEVPQNLSASRPQDRQFILSSKKLLLSDSGFYLCAWSGPPGNTIYFGEGSWLTVV.

J is TRBJ1-1 and V is TRBV29-1; D uncertain. Germline values: CDR1 SQVTM, CDR2 ANQGSEA. CDR3 length equals 13 residues. V was pared by 1 base and J by 3 bases, with 9 bases between. The CDR3 here is CSVEGRADTEAFF. CDR3 nucleotide sequence: TGCAGCGTTGAAGGGCGGGCGGACACTGAAGCTTTCTTT.

This chain uses TRBV4-2 with TRBJ1-5; 9 bases match TRBD1. The CDR3 sequence is 15 residues long. CDR1 and CDR2 (germline): LGHNA, YNFKEQ. The ends lost 3 bases at V and 7 bases at J; junction bases unmatched: 7. The CDR3 loop reads CASSQDGQGNQPQHF. The CDR3 bases are TGTGCCAGCAGCCAGGACGGACAGGGGAACCAGCCCCAGCATTTT.

The genes are TRBV9 and TRBJ2-3; D uncertain. Germline CDR1 reads SGDLS; CDR2 reads YYNGEE. The CDR3 length is 16 residues. Between the trimmed V and J ends, which lost 0 bases and 2 bases, there was a span of 13 bases. The CDR3 reads CASSVARQGPTDTQYF. CDR3 sequence (DNA): TGTGCCAGCAGCGTAGCACGGCAAGGACCCACAGATACGCAGTATTTT.

CDR3 nucleotides: TGTGCCAGCAGCTTAAACCCGGGACAGGACTATGGCTACACCTTC. Translated: CASSLNPGQDYGYTF. The genes are TRBV7-9 and TRBJ1-2, with 8 nucleotides matching TRBD1. There are 15 residues in the CDR3. Trimming cost V 2 bases and J 3 bases; bases outside gene matches: 5. CDR1 is SEHNR and CDR2 is FQNEAQ in the germline V gene (reference sequence).

Turning to this clonotype: A junction end diverges from the germline sequence, so it may reflect a read error. The J gene is TRBJ2-1, the V gene TRBV9; the match to TRBD1 covers 7 bases. Germline CDR1 and CDR2: SGDLS and YYNGEE. The CDR3 runs to 12 residues. CDR3 loop: CASSEGQDRMVF. CDR3 DNA: TGTGCCAGCAGCGAGGGGCAGGACAGGATGGTCTTC. Filled out from reference TRBV9 and TRBJ2-1, the complete variable domain reads DSGVTQTPKHLITATGQRVTLRCSPRSGDLSVYWYQQSLDQGLQFLIQYYNGEERAKGNILERFSAQQFPDLHSELNLSSLELGDSALYFCASSEGQDRMVFGPGTRLTVL.

The chain has TRBV24-1 and TRBJ2-1; D gene uncertain. Germline CDR1 reads KGHDR; CDR2 reads SFDVKD. With 1 base removed from V and 3 bases from J, the gap between germline ends came to 9 bases. This CDR3 is built from 15 residues. The DNA for the CDR3 is TGTGCCACCAGTGATTTCGGGTCGTACTACAATGAGCAGTTCTTC. The encoded protein is CATSDFGSYYNEQFF.